These 23 T cell receptor beta chains came from one sample sequenced in a study of T-cell memory formation after mild COVID-19. MiXCR was run by TCRdb on the 5' RACE reads, yielding one entry per CDR3 protein. The data contain tens of thousands of distinct CDR3 sequences, roughly an eighth of them singletons. The sequencing input was PBMCs or a T cell subset sorted from them (not recorded which). These receptor sequences come from a man between 18 and 29 years old who had mild COVID-19 (a few samples of this study predate the infection). Cell type and time point are not known.

The chain uses TRBV29-1 and TRBJ1-2; no firm D call. V was pared by 5 bases and J by 7 bases, with 8 bases between. From germline, CDR1 is SQVTM and CDR2 ANQGSEA. The CDR3 covers 10 residues. The CDR3 nucleotides are TGCAGCGTTTCCCAGAGTGGCTACACCTTC. It translates to CSVSQSGYTF. The full variable domain, completed using reference TRBV29-1 and TRBJ1-2, is SAVISQKPSRDICQRGTSLTIQCQVDSQVTMMFWYRQQPGQSLTLIATANQGSEATYESGFVIDKFPISRPNLTFSTLTVSNMSPEDSSIYLCSVSQSGYTFGSGTRLTVV.

The chain uses TRBV5-1 and TRBJ1-3, with D uncertain. The CDR3 is made up of 14 amino acids. With 2 bases removed from V and 4 bases from J, the gap between germline ends came to 10 bases. Per germline, CDR1 SGHRS and CDR2 YFSETQ. CDR3: CASSLGTVGNTIYF. DNA for the CDR3: TGCGCCAGCAGCTTAGGCACCGTGGGAAACACCATATATTTT.

This clonotype was picked up a small number of times. The chain links TRBV24-1 to TRBJ2-5; 8 bases match TRBD1. V lost 4 bases and J lost 5; bases outside the gene matches: 8. In germline, CDR1 is KGHDR, CDR2 SFDVKD. CDR3 length: 15 residues. The CDR3 nucleotides read TGTGCCACCAGTGAAACAGGGGGGAGTGGGGAGACCCAGTACTTC. Translation gives CATSETGGSGETQYF.

The chain couples TRBV12-3 or TRBV12-4 to TRBJ2-3; D gene uncertain. The CDR3 runs to 13 residues. The germline V and J ends were trimmed by 5 bases and 9 bases, with 15 bases remaining between them. The CDR3 coding sequence is TGTGCCAGCAGTGTAGACCAGTCCCAGACGCAGTATTTT. The encoded protein is CASSVDQSQTQYF.

The sample holds one count of this clonotype. V usage is TRBV18 and J usage is TRBJ1-1, with TRBD1 matching 8 bases. With 3 bases clipped from V and 8 bases from J, the junction kept 2 bases outside the gene matches. This CDR3 is built from 12 residues. Germline CDR1 is KGHSH and CDR2 is LQKENI. As DNA, the CDR3 is TGTGCCAGCTCACCCGGGGACAGGGAAGCTTTCTTT. Its translation: CASSPGDREAFF.

This clonotype occurred many times. The chain carries TRBV4-1 and TRBJ1-3; D is unclear. In germline, CDR1 is MGHRA, CDR2 YSYEKL. The CDR3 length is 17 residues. Trimming took off 4 bases at V and 0 bases at J, with 16 bases between the two ends. CDR3 bases: TGCGCCAGCAGCCGTGGGGTGGCGCGAAACTCTGGAAACACCATATATTTT. Protein product: CASSRGVARNSGNTIYF.

This clonotype turned up a few times. The chain couples TRBV10-1 to TRBJ2-5; 7 positions match TRBD2. The V and J ends lost 4 bases and 2 bases, in that order; junction bases with no gene match: 7. The CDR3 is 15 amino acids. Per germline, CDR1 WNHNN and CDR2 SYGVQD (reference sequence). The CDR3, as DNA: TGCGCCAGCAGTGCATCGGGGGGTGGACAAGAGACCCAGTACTTC. Its translation: CASSASGGGQETQYF.

The V gene is TRBV27, the J gene TRBJ2-3; D gene ambiguous. V was cut by 2 bases and J by 2 bases, with 5 bases left in between. The CDR3 is made up of 13 amino acids. The germline V gene encodes CDR1 MNHEY and CDR2 SMNVEV (reference sequence). The CDR3 DNA follows: TGTGCCAGCAGTTTACAGGTCACAGATACGCAGTATTTT. Translating it yields CASSLQVTDTQYF.

This clonotype was detected only a few times. This chain links TRBV4-1 with TRBJ2-7; D might be TRBD1 or TRBD2, each matching 5 bases. The CDR3 covers 15 residues. Germline lookup yields CDR1 MGHRA and CDR2 YSYEKL. The germline V and J ends were trimmed by 4 bases and 2 bases, with 15 bases remaining between them. CDR3 in amino acids: CASSRGTALTYEQYV. The CDR3 nucleotides read TGCGCCAGCAGCCGGGGGACCGCTTTAACCTACGAGCAGTACGTC.

This clonotype was observed a single time. V usage is TRBV5-1 and J usage is TRBJ2-3, with 9 bases fitting TRBD2. The J segment lost 1 base and the V segment lost 0 bases, leaving 3 bases of the junction unmatched. Germline CDR1 and CDR2: SGHRS and YFSETQ. This CDR3 has 16 amino acids. The chain's CDR3 is CASSLALAGGTDTQYF. The CDR3, as DNA: TGCGCCAGCAGCTTGGCATTAGCGGGGGGCACAGATACGCAGTATTTT.

This clonotype was seen more than once but under ten times. The J gene is TRBJ2-1, the V gene TRBV24-1, with TRBD2 identical over 7 bases. Germline CDR1 reads KGHDR; CDR2 reads SFDVKD. Trimming took 4 bases from V and 8 from J; bases not matched to a gene: 13. The CDR3 covers 16 residues. The CDR3 region has the DNA TGTGCCACCAGTGACCCTTCCCGCGGGACTATAGATGAGCAGTTCTTC. Its translation: CATSDPSRGTIDEQFF.

This chain uses TRBV7-8 with TRBJ2-3, with 7 bases identical to TRBD2. Trimming at V came to 3 bases and at J to 2 bases, leaving 8 bases not matched to a gene. Germline assignment: CDR1 SGHVS and CDR2 FQNEAQ. The CDR3 totals 16 residues. CDR3 residues: CASSFLVAGTTDTQYF. The CDR3, as DNA: TGTGCCAGCAGCTTCTTAGTAGCGGGTACCACAGATACGCAGTATTTT.

This clonotype came up a few times. Here the CDR3 DNA reads TGTGCCAGCAGCGCCCTCAGGAACACTGAAGCTTTCTTT. Its protein is CASSALRNTEAFF. The gene calls are TRBV7-2 and TRBJ1-1; no clear D gene. The CDR3 is 13 amino acids. Germline CDR1 and CDR2: SGHTA and FQGNSA. V was trimmed by 5 bases and J by 1 base, leaving 8 bases between them. The entire variable domain, with the rest obtained from reference TRBV7-2 and TRBJ1-1, is as follows: GAGVSQSPSNKVTEKGKDVELRCDPISGHTALYWYRQSLGQGLEFLIYFQGNSAPDKSGLPSDRFSAERTGGSVSTLTIQRTQQEDSAVYLCASSALRNTEAFFGQGTRLTVV.

V is TRBV19 and J is TRBJ1-1, with D unresolved. With 7 bases removed from V and 3 bases from J, the gap between germline ends came to 0 bases. CDR3 length: 9 residues. CDR1 and CDR2 (germline): LNHDA, SQIVND (reference sequence). In DNA form, the CDR3 reads TGTGCCAGTAACACTGAAGCTTTCTTT. The encoded protein is CASNTEAFF.

The genes are TRBV15 and TRBJ1-2, with 8 positions matching TRBD1. The CDR3 is 15 residues long. Germline CDR1 LNHNV, CDR2 YYDKDF (reference sequence). With V trimmed by 5 bases and J by 5 bases, 10 bases remained unmatched. The CDR3 region is CATSGFDRGDYGYTF. CDR3 bases: TGTGCCACCAGCGGTTTCGACAGGGGAGATTATGGCTACACCTTC.

This clonotype was picked up many times. The chain has TRBV5-1 and TRBJ2-1; D is undetermined. From germline, CDR1 is SGHRS and CDR2 YFSETQ. The CDR3 loop spans 13 amino acids. V was cut by 4 bases and J by 9 bases, with 14 bases left in between. The CDR3 protein is CASSGVDLGEQFF. CDR3 bases: TGCGCCAGCAGCGGGGTGGATTTGGGTGAGCAGTTCTTC.

The gene calls are TRBV12-3 or TRBV12-4 and TRBJ1-1; 8 bases are shared with TRBD1. Trimming removed 5 bases from V and 5 bases from J; junction bases left unmatched: 13. The CDR3 runs to 16 residues. The CDR3 DNA is TGTGCCAGCAGTCCCAGACCCAGGGGGCGAGGGACTGAAGCTTTCTTT. Protein product: CASSPRPRGRGTEAFF.

The chain combines TRBV9 with TRBJ2-3; 10 nucleotides match TRBD2. Per germline, CDR1 SGDLS and CDR2 YYNGEE. This CDR3 is built from 15 residues. The V and J ends lost 4 bases and 4 bases, in that order; junction bases with no gene match: 6. The CDR3 DNA is TGTGCCAGCAGCTCGGCTAGCGGGGGTGCAGATACGCAGTATTTT. As protein: CASSSASGGADTQYF.

This clonotype was seen a handful of times. The CDR3 nucleotides read TGTGCCAGCAGCTTGCCACTGAACACTGAAGCTTTCTTT. Translation: CASSLPLNTEAFF. The chain combines TRBV5-6 with TRBJ1-1; D remains unclear. Looked up from germline, CDR1 is SGHDT and CDR2 is YYEEEE. CDR3 size: 13 residues. Trimming left V 1 base short and J 0 bases short, with 4 bases between. The complete variable domain, with remaining parts taken from reference TRBV5-6 and TRBJ1-1, reads DAGVTQSPTHLIKTRGQQVTLRCSPKSGHDTVSWYQQALGQGPQFIFQYYEEEERQRGNFPDRFSGHQFPNYSSELNVNALLLGDSALYLCASSLPLNTEAFFGQGTRLTVV.

Only a few counts were recorded for this clonotype. The chain links TRBV5-6 to TRBJ2-5, with a weak D call TRBD1 (6 bases). V lost 2 bases and J 1 base, leaving 12 bases between the germline ends. The CDR3 runs 15 residues. Germline assignment: CDR1 SGHDT and CDR2 YYEEEE. DNA of the CDR3: TGTGCCAGCAGCTTTGGGGGCCCCAGCCAAGAGACCCAGTACTTC. Amino acid sequence: CASSFGGPSQETQYF.

The chain links TRBV28 to TRBJ1-1; tentatively, D is TRBD1 (5 bases). CDR3 length: 13 residues. V lost 6 bases and J 2 bases, leaving 10 bases between the germline ends. CDR1 MDHEN and CDR2 SYDVKM come from the germline V gene. The CDR3 DNA reads TGTGCCAGCAGACCGACAGCTAACACTGAAGCTTTCTTT. Encoded protein: CASRPTANTEAFF. Full variable domain (outside the CDR3, taken from reference TRBV28 and TRBJ1-1): DVKVTQSSRYLVKRTGEKVFLECVQDMDHENMFWYRQDPGLGLRLIYFSYDVKMKEKGDIPEGYSVSREKKERFSLILESASTNQTSMYLCASRPTANTEAFFGQGTRLTVV.

This clonotype was detected only a few times. The chain carries TRBV19 and TRBJ1-5; D call uncertain. This CDR3 comprises 16 residues. The V end lost 6 bases, the J end lost 0 bases, and 15 bases lay between the germline ends. In germline, CDR1 is LNHDA, CDR2 SQIVND (reference sequence). DNA of the CDR3: TGTGCCAGTAGACAAAGGTCGTTAGATAGCAATCAGCCCCAGCATTTT. This gives the protein CASRQRSLDSNQPQHF. The full variable domain, in which reference TRBV19 and TRBJ1-5 provide the parts outside the CDR3, is DGGITQSPKYLFRKEGQNVTLSCEQNLNHDAMYWYRQDPGQGLRLIYYSQIVNDFQKGDIAEGYSVSREKKESFPLTVTSAQKNPTAFYLCASRQRSLDSNQPQHFGDGTRLSIL.

This rearrangement joins TRBV7-2 to TRBJ2-4; the D call may be TRBD1 or TRBD2 (6 bases each). Germline V gene data show CDR1 as SGHTA and CDR2 as FQGNSA. The CDR3 loop spans 16 amino acids. V was pared by 3 bases and J by 7 bases, with 19 bases between. CDR3 protein: CASSFGTSRGGNIQYF. The CDR3 DNA reads TGTGCCAGCAGCTTTGGGACGTCTCGAGGGGGGAACATTCAGTACTTC.